Listed below are T cell receptor beta chains from one sample, sequenced in a study of T cell repertoires in cytomegalovirus infection. TCRdb re-called the reads with MiXCR, one entry per CDR3 protein. The table shows about 310,000 distinct CDR3 sequences, with 20% to 25% occurring only once. The antigens these receptors bind are not known. The sequencing used cultured PBMCs, collected from culture after CMV antigen stimulation. These receptors came from a human donor in good health (CMV status not recorded). Some clones in this sample may be carry-over from other donors' samples. CDR3s include the opening cysteine and the closing phenylalanine or tryptophan. The D gene is left open where the match is weak.

CASSHAASDEKLFF	TRBV4-3	.	TRBJ1-4
CASSQDPSGSVTDTQYF	TRBV4-2	TRBD2	TRBJ2-3
CASARLAGELFF	TRBV2	.	TRBJ2-2
CASLRTTANYGYTF	TRBV28	.	TRBJ1-2
CASSSRLAESEQYF	TRBV7-8	TRBD2	TRBJ2-7
CASSLYAYEQFF	TRBV7-2	.	TRBJ2-1
CASSGRLAGGNPDTQYF	TRBV9	TRBD2	TRBJ2-3
CASNPKAGGTKSSYNEQFF	TRBV4-1	TRBD2	TRBJ2-1
CSVAGRSTDTQYF	TRBV29-1	.	TRBJ2-3
CASNQYPSYEQYF	TRBV6-2/TRBV6-3	.	TRBJ2-7
CASSLWSGGEQFF	TRBV7-2	.	TRBJ2-1
CSAREGGGYGYTF	TRBV20-1	.	TRBJ1-2
CASSLAGGIPDGYTF	TRBV7-6	.	TRBJ1-2
CASSRTITPTSTEQFF	TRBV7-9	.	TRBJ2-1
CASRLGLAEYNEQFF	TRBV2	TRBD2	TRBJ2-1
CSARAPSAHSFF	TRBV20-1	.	TRBJ2-1
CASSSGGRGFQPQHF	TRBV19	.	TRBJ1-5
CAGRQGRDTEAFF	TRBV5-4	TRBD1	TRBJ1-1
CASSLDPLRQGGTDTQYF	TRBV5-1	TRBD1	TRBJ2-3
CASSTGDRPFNYGYTF	TRBV6-2/TRBV6-3	TRBD1	TRBJ1-2
CASTRLAGQHYNEQFF	TRBV7-9	TRBD2	TRBJ2-1
CASSLTWDYEQYF	TRBV28	.	TRBJ2-7
CASSQGGGKAFF	TRBV6-2/TRBV6-3	TRBD1	TRBJ1-1
CASSQDNRPRTQYF	TRBV4-1	.	TRBJ2-5
CATQRWVRQPQHF	TRBV6-2/TRBV6-3	.	TRBJ1-5
CASSARPQGHSNEQFF	TRBV9	.	TRBJ2-1
CSASLAGGGTDTQYF	TRBV20-1	TRBD2	TRBJ2-3
CASSIIAGRRGTGELFF	TRBV19	.	TRBJ2-2
CASSLDLGRGNGYTF	TRBV7-2	TRBD1	TRBJ1-2
CASGSGHNSYEQYF	TRBV28	.	TRBJ2-7
CATSPSGLAGDTDTQYF	TRBV24-1	TRBD2	TRBJ2-3
CASSLDGVRSTDTQYF	TRBV11-2	.	TRBJ2-3
CASSLWGQGQDTQYF	TRBV7-2	TRBD1	TRBJ2-3
CASSQEGLGGNEQFF	TRBV3-1	.	TRBJ2-1
CASSPMRLAAKNIQYF	TRBV6-5	.	TRBJ2-4
CASSLVSRLAKNIQYF	TRBV7-2	.	TRBJ2-4
CSVEDRGYNEQFF	TRBV29-1	.	TRBJ2-1
CSAFGLPSGSNNEQFF	TRBV20-1	TRBD2	TRBJ2-1
CASSQDVGGLGKLFF	TRBV14	TRBD1	TRBJ1-4
CASSLQGRGGYTF	TRBV27	.	TRBJ1-2
CASTAVSYNSPLHF	TRBV28	.	TRBJ1-6
CASSISGITTDTQYF	TRBV12-3/TRBV12-4	TRBD2	TRBJ2-3
CASSQVYGYTF	TRBV2	.	TRBJ1-2
CASSLARLGGTDTQYF	TRBV7-2	.	TRBJ2-3
CASSDSGGDEETQYF	TRBV6-2/TRBV6-3	TRBD1	TRBJ2-5
CASSPWDGNEKLFF	TRBV7-2	.	TRBJ1-4
CASSLVGSGPNEQFF	TRBV11-2	TRBD2	TRBJ2-1
CASSYSKASGKTEAFF	TRBV6-5	.	TRBJ1-1
CASSLLLGSSYNEQFF	TRBV6-2/TRBV6-3	.	TRBJ2-1
CASSLLQVSGELFF	TRBV7-9	.	TRBJ2-2
CASSLPPPRTDTQYF	TRBV28	.	TRBJ2-3
CASSLRGQPTDTQYF	TRBV5-1	.	TRBJ2-3